This T cell receptor beta chain was sequenced for a study of T cells in Graves' hyperthyroidism and ophthalmopathy. Uncontrolled infections, other autoimmune diseases, pregnancy or lactation led to exclusion of patients. On the basis of clinical symptoms, serum thyroxine and TRAb, thyroid ultrasound and orbital computed tomography, diagnoses were made. As regards this clonotype: The antigen remains unidentified.

RNA transcripts served as the template for amplifying TCR beta CDR3 regions. The HTBI set primed first-round TCR CDR3 RT-PCR. TCRdb redid the calling of the multiplex PCR reads with MiXCR, one entry per CDR3 protein. Of under 700,000 distinct CDR3 sequences listed, roughly a sixth are singletons. The CDR3 is 16 residues long. Trimming cost V 5 bases and J 10 bases; bases outside gene matches: 8. General observations from the study: Ophthalmopathy, as predicted by the model, came a median 6.5 months after the prediction.

The gene calls are TRBV12-3 or TRBV12-4 and TRBJ2-1; 16 bases align to TRBD2. This receptor was identified in a woman aged 18-30 years with Graves' hyperthyroidism. The sample consisted of blood. The CDR3 loop is CASSLPGLAGGREQFF. As DNA, the CDR3 is TGTGCCAGCAGTCTCCCGGGACTAGCGGGAGGGCGGGAGCAGTTCTTC.